The source of this T cell receptor beta chain is a study of T cell responses to AZD1222 COVID-19 vaccine. The data were produced by immunoSEQ multiplex PCR, yet TCRdb's version contains in-frame clones alone and is incomplete. The sample lists approximately 170,000 clones; around 89% were seen once. The CDR3 has 15 residues. Trimming left V 5 bases short and J 1 base short, with 14 bases between. Germline V lookup: CDR1 KGHDR, CDR2 SFDVKD. The material sequenced was peripheral blood, taken on day 0 of AZD1222 vaccination. This clonotype was obtained from an adult in good health. The chain couples TRBV24-1 to TRBJ2-7, with D perhaps TRBD1 or TRBD2 (5 bases each). DNA of the CDR3: TGTGCCACCAGTGCCGGGACGGAAATTTCCTACGAGCAGTACTTC. It specifies CATSAGTEISYEQYF.